The 15 T cell receptor beta chains in this list originate from one sample, sequenced in a study of identical twins. MiXCR, applied by TCRdb to the 5' RACE reads, yields one record per CDR3 protein. The sample holds some 100,000 distinct CDR3 sequences, about 6% seen once. The material sequenced was memory T cells sorted from blood. All receptors derive from a woman between 50 and 59 years old in good health.

This clonotype has at least ten counts. V and J are TRBV12-3 or TRBV12-4 and TRBJ2-1; 7 bases match TRBD2. The CDR3 totals 14 residues. The trim removed 3 bases at V and 10 bases at J, leaving 9 bases unmatched. The chain's CDR3 is CASSLGGSQGEQFF. The CDR3 region has the DNA TGTGCCAGCAGTTTGGGCGGGAGTCAAGGGGAGCAGTTCTTC.

This clonotype has a handful of counts. This sequence joins TRBV29-1 and TRBJ2-2, with D tentatively TRBD1 (6 bases). CDR3 length: 13 amino acids. V was cut by 7 bases and J by 4 bases, with 13 bases left in between. The germline CDR1 and CDR2 sequences are SQVTM and ANQGSEA. The CDR3 region has the DNA TGCAGCGGGACAGAGAAGCCCACCGGGGAGCTGTTTTTT. Its translation is CSGTEKPTGELFF.

This clonotype was counted ten times or more. As DNA, the CDR3 is TGTGCCACCCTGGACAGGGGCGCAACCTACGAGCAGTACGTC. Protein: CATLDRGATYEQYV. The chain uses TRBV24-1 and TRBJ2-7; 9 positions match TRBD1. CDR1 and CDR2 (germline): KGHDR, SFDVKD. The CDR3 runs 14 residues. The junction had 7 bases not matched to a gene; V was cut back by 9 bases and J by 2 bases.

This clonotype has a count of ten or more. The chain joins TRBV6-1 to TRBJ2-1; TRBD2 aligns across 8 bases. This CDR3 contains 18 residues. Germline lookup yields CDR1 MNHNS and CDR2 SASEGT. Trimming took 0 bases from V and 9 from J; bases not matched to a gene: 16. CDR3 in amino acids: CASSEALIGSGSDSEQFF. The CDR3 DNA sequence: TGTGCCAGCAGTGAAGCGCTTATAGGGAGCGGGAGTGACAGTGAGCAGTTCTTC.

This clonotype came up a few times. The chain carries TRBV6-2 or TRBV6-3 and TRBJ2-3, with 13 bases lining up with TRBD2. CDR3 length equals 18 residues. Germline V gene data show CDR1 as MNHEY and CDR2 as SVGEGT. V was pared by 9 bases and J by 2 bases, with 14 bases of the junction left unmatched. CDR3 protein: CASSQVPGLAGFTDTQYF. In DNA, the CDR3 is TGTGCCAGTTCACAAGTACCGGGACTAGCGGGGTTCACAGATACGCAGTATTTT.

The J gene is TRBJ2-1, the V gene TRBV7-9; maybe TRBD2 (7 bases). The length of the CDR3 is 15 residues. Germline lookup yields CDR1 SEHNR and CDR2 FQNEAQ (reference sequence). The V end was cut by 7 bases, the J end by 1 base, with 14 bases between. The DNA of the CDR3 is TGTGCCAGCAAGAGGGGGGAGGGATCCTACAATGAGCAGTTCTTC. Protein product: CASKRGEGSYNEQFF.

This clonotype was seen at least ten times. V usage is TRBV3-1 and J usage is TRBJ1-1; unclear D gene. The CDR3 extends over 15 amino acids. CDR1 is LGHDT, CDR2 YNNKEL, per germline (reference sequence). V lost 5 bases and J lost 1, with 14 bases in between. The CDR3 nucleotides read TGTGCCAGCAGCTTCGTTGTGGCGGCGAACACTGAAGCTTTCTTT. Translation: CASSFVVAANTEAFF.

This clonotype was recorded at least ten times. The J gene is TRBJ2-3, the V gene TRBV24-1; 8 nucleotides agree with TRBD2. The J segment lost 2 bases and the V segment lost 3 bases, leaving 6 bases of the junction unmatched. The CDR3 is made up of 16 amino acids. Germline CDR1 is KGHDR and CDR2 is SFDVKD. The DNA of the CDR3 is TGTGCCACCAGTGATGATCGAGCGGGAGCCACAGATACGCAGTATTTT. As protein: CATSDDRAGATDTQYF.

This clonotype was observed at least ten times. This chain uses TRBV5-6 with TRBJ1-2; TRBD1 is a possible D gene (6 bases). The V gene lost 4 bases and the J gene lost 8 bases, with 18 bases spanning the gap. CDR1 SGHDT and CDR2 YYEEEE come from the germline V gene. CDR3 length equals 14 residues. DNA for the CDR3: TGTGCCAGCAGCCCGCAACCAGGGGCGAGGGGCTACACCTTC. It translates to CASSPQPGARGYTF.

Ten or more counts support this clonotype. The chain couples TRBV27 to TRBJ1-1, with 10 bases lining up with TRBD1. V trimming: 5 bases; J trimming: 4 bases; junction bases outside the gene matches: 7. The CDR3 runs to 15 residues. Germline loops: CDR1 MNHEY, CDR2 SMNVEV (reference sequence). The CDR3 DNA reads TGTGCCAGCAGTACCCGACAGGGGGCAATCACTGAAGCTTTCTTT. Translated, it gives CASSTRQGAITEAFF.

This chain joins TRBV20-1 and TRBJ1-2; TRBD1 matches 8 bases. From germline, CDR1 is DFQATT and CDR2 SNEGSKA (reference sequence). This CDR3 spans 15 amino acids. Germline trimming cut 5 bases from V and 7 bases from J; bases unmatched to any gene: 15. CDR3 DNA: TGCAGTGCTTGGGCGGTAGGACAGGGAATATCTGGCTACACCTTC. Protein: CSAWAVGQGISGYTF.

This clonotype has just a few counts. The chain has TRBV29-1 and TRBJ1-2, with TRBD1 as a possible D gene (5 bases). The germline gives CDR1 SQVTM, CDR2 ANQGSEA. The CDR3 is 9 residues long. The V gene lost 7 bases and the J gene lost 8 bases, with 8 bases spanning the gap. CDR3 loop: CSGGEGYTF. The CDR3 DNA is TGCAGCGGGGGGGAGGGCTACACCTTC.

This clonotype was recorded a few times. The chain links TRBV29-1 to TRBJ1-1, with D uncertain. Trimming left V 7 bases short and J 5 bases short, with 11 bases between. The CDR3 length is 11 residues. In germline, CDR1 is SQVTM, CDR2 ANQGSEA. The CDR3 reads CSGLLGTEAFF. The CDR3 bases are TGCAGCGGACTGTTGGGGACTGAAGCTTTCTTT.

This clonotype was seen ten or more times. CDR3 DNA sequence: TGTGCCAGCAGCTCGGGACTAGCGGGAGTTGGGCCCTACAATGAGCAGTTCTTC. Translated: CASSSGLAGVGPYNEQFF. The genes are TRBV5-6 and TRBJ2-1; TRBD2 matches 14 bases. With 3 bases clipped from V and 2 bases from J, the junction kept 7 bases outside the gene matches. CDR3 length equals 18 residues. Germline V lookup: CDR1 SGHDT, CDR2 YYEEEE.

This clonotype was detected many times. The V call is TRBV4-1, the J call TRBJ1-5, with a tentative D call TRBD1 (5 bases). CDR3 size: 14 residues. CDR1 and CDR2 (germline): MGHRA, YSYEKL. V shed 6 bases and J shed 3 bases, with 12 bases lying between them. CDR3 amino acids: CASRGRDTNQPQHF. CDR3 DNA: TGCGCCAGCAGGGGCAGGGATACCAATCAGCCCCAGCATTTT.